This T cell receptor beta chain came from a study of blood T cells in healthy people across ages (dated by TCRdb to the mid-2010s). Study-wide context: Template switching captured roughly one uniquely barcoded TCR beta cDNA molecule per two T cells in model experiments. The study measured age-related changes in TCR beta repertoire diversity using deep sequencing normalized with unique cDNA molecular identifiers. The study analyzed two additional independent replicas of 1 million unique cDNA reads from the same blood draw for two donors, one aged 18 to 29 and one aged 80 or older. To avoid experimental bias, donors of different ages were randomly spread across the sequencing lanes. The donors were split into four age groups: young (average 16 years), middle-aged (around 37), aged (about 62) and long-lived (roughly 88).

The 40 or so donors, aged roughly 6 to 90 years, were systemically healthy Caucasian individuals from Russia. Each donor gave roughly 9 milliliters of peripheral blood, drawn into EDTA-treated Vacutainer tubes. Ficoll-Paque density-gradient centrifugation was used to isolate PBMCs, with at least 6 million obtained per sample. Trizol reagent was used to extract total RNA from the PBMCs, yielding at least 6 micrograms per sample. For every donor, flow cytometry on a PBMC aliquot measured the percentage of naive CD45RAhigh/CD27high T cells. The method behind the library was 5' RACE. Instrument used: Illumina HiSeq 2500. A second 7 to 11 cycle PCR used a sample-barcoded 5' primer and a J-beta primer mix. A unique molecular identifier was introduced onto each TCR beta cDNA molecule by a template-switch 5' adaptor carrying 12 random nucleotides. Each sample yielded at least 2.5 million CDR3-containing paired-end reads. First-strand cDNA synthesis was performed from all RNA using the Mint cDNA synthesis kit, with priming by a TRBC-specific oligonucleotide. Following uracil-DNA glycosylase treatment, all cDNA underwent a first 18-cycle PCR with the universal primers M1SS and BC2_uni_R. From the authors' description of their analysis: For normalization, 1 million high-quality reads were randomly selected from each sample, with every read carrying a distinct molecular identifier. Reads sharing molecular identifiers were discarded rather than binned into consensus sequences. MiTCR, with a Q25 quality threshold and the strictest error-elimination algorithm, was used for CDR3 identification, clonotype clustering and error correction. Lower-bound total TCR beta diversity was estimated with a nonparametric unseen species model using Euler transformation. TCRdb handled the public reads itself, with Q25 trimming in fastp and clone calling in MiXCR, and kept productive beta chains. Rows with one shared CDR3 protein collapse into an entry with the most common genes and DNA. These V and J calls are TCRdb output, not the study's own analysis. The sample profile shows hundreds of thousands of distinct CDR3 sequences; over 45% of them were found once. The leading ten clones occupy roughly a third of the sample.

This clonotype was observed a few times. Which antigen it targets is not known. Base qualities are not provided; no much larger clone lies one nucleotide away. The junction carries 12 bases between V and J, which are trimmed by 1 base and 6 bases respectively. From the cysteine through the phenylalanine, the CDR3 covers 14 amino acids. Only CDR3 DNA remains: 42 bases, in frame from the first base. The CDR1 and CDR2 encoded by the germline V gene are KGHSH and LQKENI. What the authors observed across the whole study: As age increased, observed TCR beta diversity per million T cells dropped in a roughly linear way, and a significant reduction was already evident by age about 40. Observed TCR beta diversity correlated strongly with the percentage of naive T cells measured by flow cytometry. Compared with the aged group, the long-lived group had more naive CD4+ T cells, fewer expanded clones and increased TCR diversity, a pattern suggesting age selection. Since profiling was done on bulk unsorted PBMCs, naive and antigen-experienced compartments could not be conclusively compared. Because donor CMV infection status was unknown, age-related changes in expanded clonotypes were potentially confounded. Estimates of total diversity based on one million sequenced T cells were regarded as lower bounds and as underestimates.

The rearranged segments are TRBV18 and TRBJ1-2; the D gene cannot be named for sure. The origin of this receptor is a woman aged 55-69 years in good health. Sequences were obtained from blood. The CDR3 sequence is CASSPRSLVDGYTF. In nucleotide form, the sequence is TGTGCCAGCTCACCACGGAGCTTAGTGGATGGCTACACCTTC.